The 21 T cell receptor beta chains reported below all come from one sample, sequenced in a study of T cells in Graves' hyperthyroidism and ophthalmopathy. The CDR3 regions of TCR beta were amplified from RNA transcripts. During a first-round RT-PCR of the TCR CDR3, the HTBI primer set was used. TCRdb called the multiplex PCR reads again in MiXCR, with one record for every CDR3 protein. The table lists 370,000 or so distinct CDR3 sequences, roughly 13% of them singletons. The source material was blood. The receptors stem from a man younger than 40 with Graves' hyperthyroidism that later progressed to Graves' ophthalmopathy.

This clonotype appeared many times. The chain joins TRBV27 to TRBJ1-2; 8 bases agree with TRBD1. Germline V gene sequence: CDR1 MNHEY, CDR2 SMNVEV (reference sequence). The trim removed 6 bases at V and 0 bases at J, leaving 3 bases unmatched. This CDR3 is built from 14 residues. The CDR3 loop is CASRRQGSNYGYTF. The CDR3 nucleotides read TGTGCCAGCAGAAGACAGGGGTCTAACTATGGCTACACCTTC.

With regard to this clonotype: Being one base from a much bigger clone, this may be a read error. The chain links TRBV5-1 to TRBJ2-2; 12 nucleotides agree with TRBD2. There are 17 residues in the CDR3. The germline V gene has CDR1 SGHRS and CDR2 YFSETQ. The CDR3 is CASSIGLAGMGTGELSF. In DNA, the CDR3 is TGCGCCAGCAGCATAGGACTAGCGGGGATGGGCACCGGGGAGCTGTCTTTT.

J is TRBJ2-3 and V is TRBV20-1, with D tentatively TRBD2 (7 bases). Germline CDR1 reads DFQATT; CDR2 reads SNEGSKA (reference sequence). V was shortened by 6 bases and J by 2 bases, with 21 bases between the two germline ends. The length of the CDR3 is 16 residues. DNA for the CDR3: TGCAGTGCAAGACGGGGGGCCATGCACCCCACAGATACGCAGTATTTT. It specifies CSARRGAMHPTDTQYF.

The table lists this clonotype with many counts. The chain is built from TRBV5-1 and TRBJ2-7, with no clear D. V was shortened by 0 bases and J by 6 bases, with 10 bases between the two germline ends. Germline V gene lookup returns CDR1 SGHRS and CDR2 YFSETQ. The CDR3 extends over 13 amino acids. The chain's CDR3 is CASSLGPLGEQYF. The CDR3 DNA follows: TGCGCCAGCAGCTTGGGTCCACTGGGCGAGCAGTACTTC. Complete variable domain (other parts from reference TRBV5-1 and TRBJ2-7): KAGVTQTPRYLIKTRGQQVTLSCSPISGHRSVSWYQQTPGQGLQFLFEYFSETQRNKGNFPGRFSGRQFSNSRSEMNVSTLELGDSALYLCASSLGPLGEQYFGPGTRLTVT.

The V and J genes are TRBV6-1 and TRBJ2-1; 11 bases match TRBD1. The CDR3 loop spans 15 amino acids. The germline gives CDR1 MNHNS, CDR2 SASEGT. J was trimmed by 3 bases and V by 4 bases; bases with no gene match: 2. This CDR3 is CASSAGTGGYNEQFF. For the CDR3, the DNA is TGTGCCAGCAGTGCCGGGACAGGGGGCTACAATGAGCAGTTCTTC.

CDR3 protein: CASSVQGYSYEQYF. The CDR3 DNA reads as TGTGCCAGCAGCGTTCAGGGCTACTCCTACGAGCAGTACTTC. The chain combines TRBV9 with TRBJ2-7, with a possible D match to TRBD1 (5 bases). Germline CDR1 and CDR2: SGDLS and YYNGEE. Trimming took off 2 bases at V and 0 bases at J, with 9 bases between the two ends. The length of the CDR3 is 14 residues.

This clonotype has ten or more counts. DNA for the CDR3: TGTGCCAGCACTGGACTAGTGTCCGCCACAGATACGCAGTATTTT. As protein: CASTGLVSATDTQYF. J is TRBJ2-3 and V is TRBV2, with 7 bases identical to TRBD2. CDR1 is SNHLY and CDR2 is FYNNEI in the germline V gene. This CDR3 is built from 15 residues. V trimming: 7 bases; J trimming: 2 bases; junction bases outside the gene matches: 9.

The chain employs TRBV2 and TRBJ2-1; the match to TRBD2 covers 16 bases. CDR1 is SNHLY, CDR2 FYNNEI, per germline. This CDR3 contains 17 residues. J lost 7 bases, V lost 5 bases, and 8 bases had no gene match. This chain's CDR3 is CASSIGTSGGARNEQFF. In DNA form, the CDR3 reads TGTGCCAGCAGTATCGGGACTAGCGGGGGGGCGAGGAATGAGCAGTTCTTC.

The chain carries TRBV6-1 and TRBJ1-6; D remains unclear. Germline loops: CDR1 MNHNS, CDR2 SASEGT. This CDR3 contains 14 residues. Trimming took 6 bases from V and 9 from J, leaving 15 bases between them. This chain's CDR3 is CASRRHAYGSPLHF. In nucleotides, the CDR3 is TGTGCCAGCAGGCGACACGCGTATGGTTCACCCCTCCACTTT.

This chain links TRBV5-4 with TRBJ1-2; the D gene is possibly TRBD1 (6 bases). Trimming pared 4 bases from V and 0 bases from J, leaving 16 bases between. The CDR3 runs to 16 residues. CDR1 SGHNT and CDR2 YYREEE come from the germline V gene (reference sequence). The CDR3 DNA sequence: TGTGCCAGCAGCGGTAAAGGGGGGGCGTCTAACTATGGCTACACCTTC. Translating gives CASSGKGGASNYGYTF.

This clonotype was detected ten times or more. The chain has TRBV6-1 and TRBJ1-1; possibly TRBD1 for D (5 bases). CDR3 length: 16 amino acids. Germline CDR1 and CDR2: MNHNS and SASEGT. The V and J ends lost 6 bases and 2 bases respectively, with 19 bases between them. CDR3 in amino acids: CASSLGMGRLNTEAFF. CDR3 bases: TGTGCCAGCAGCCTTGGAATGGGACGCTTAAACACTGAAGCTTTCTTT.

A few counts support this clonotype. The chain is built from TRBV12-3 or TRBV12-4 and TRBJ2-1; D not certain. The CDR3 has 16 residues. With 6 bases removed from V and 4 bases from J, the gap between germline ends came to 19 bases. The DNA for the CDR3 is TGTGCCAGCAGATCACTCGGAGCCCAAAGTTACAATGAGCAGTTCTTC. Translated: CASRSLGAQSYNEQFF.

This clonotype was recorded many times. The rearrangement uses TRBV28 and TRBJ2-7; possible D gene TRBD1, 6 bases. The CDR3 contains 14 residues. Germline assignment: CDR1 MDHEN and CDR2 SYDVKM. V lost 4 bases to trimming and J lost 3 bases, with 13 bases between them. The CDR3 loop is CASSSTRGYYEQYF. DNA for the CDR3: TGTGCCAGCAGTTCAACAAGGGGGTACTACGAGCAGTACTTC. The full variable domain, with the rest looked up from reference TRBV28 and TRBJ2-7, is DVKVTQSSRYLVKRTGEKVFLECVQDMDHENMFWYRQDPGLGLRLIYFSYDVKMKEKGDIPEGYSVSREKKERFSLILESASTNQTSMYLCASSSTRGYYEQYFGPGTRLTVT.

This clonotype was recorded many times. The chain has TRBV28 and TRBJ2-1, with 10 bases that match TRBD2. The trim removed 2 bases at V and 7 bases at J, leaving 14 bases unmatched. CDR3 size: 18 residues. The germline V gene has CDR1 MDHEN and CDR2 SYDVKM. The CDR3 DNA sequence: TGTGCCAGCAGTTTAAGTTATCTAGCGGGGGCCATAGGGAATGAGCAGTTCTTC. Its protein is CASSLSYLAGAIGNEQFF.

This clonotype has more than one count but fewer than ten. The chain combines TRBV7-3 with TRBJ1-2; 7 bases align to TRBD1. With V trimmed by 5 bases and J by 6 bases, 6 bases remained unmatched. This CDR3 has 13 amino acids. Per the germline V gene, CDR1 is SGHTA and CDR2 is FQGTGA. The CDR3 sequence: CASSPTGIDGYTF. The CDR3 nucleotides read TGTGCCAGCAGCCCGACAGGGATAGATGGCTACACCTTC.

The chain has TRBV7-2 and TRBJ2-2; 9 bases are a match to TRBD1. The J segment lost 1 base and the V segment lost 2 bases, leaving 2 bases of the junction unmatched. The germline CDR1 and CDR2 sequences are SGHTA and FQGNSA. The length of the CDR3 is 16 residues. The CDR3 DNA is TGTGCCAGCAGCTTAACAGGGGGCTGGAACACCGGGGAGCTGTTTTTT. This translates into CASSLTGGWNTGELFF.

This clonotype was counted many times. The J gene is TRBJ2-3, the V gene TRBV3-1; the D gene is possibly TRBD1 (5 bases). CDR1 is LGHDT and CDR2 is YNNKEL in the germline V gene (reference sequence). V lost 2 bases, J lost 4 bases, and 13 bases lay in between. The CDR3 is 15 amino acids. CDR3 in DNA: TGTGCCAGCAGCCAAAGGGGCGTGGGCCCAGATACGCAGTATTTT. Translation: CASSQRGVGPDTQYF.

This clonotype was counted ten times or more. The V and J genes are TRBV7-6 and TRBJ2-3, with 12 bases that match TRBD2. V lost 5 bases and J lost 2; bases outside the gene matches: 8. The CDR3 loop spans 17 amino acids. Germline values: CDR1 SGHVS, CDR2 FNYEAQ. Here the CDR3 reads CASSQLLAGGLTDTQYF. The DNA for the CDR3 is TGTGCCAGCAGCCAATTACTAGCGGGGGGCCTCACAGATACGCAGTATTTT.

This clonotype was counted only a few times. The chain links TRBV6-5 to TRBJ1-2; 7 bases are a match to TRBD1. The germline V gene has CDR1 MNHEY and CDR2 SVGAGI. The J segment lost 7 bases and the V segment lost 0 bases, leaving 14 bases of the junction unmatched. The CDR3 has 17 residues. The CDR3 loop reads CASSYSLQGTSSVGYTF. DNA for the CDR3: TGTGCCAGCAGTTACTCATTACAGGGGACCTCTTCGGTTGGCTACACCTTC.

With regard to this clonotype: Mismatch with germline at one junction end may stem from a read error. The V and J genes are TRBV3-1 and TRBJ1-6, with 7 positions matching TRBD1. The CDR3 contains 14 residues. Germline V gene data show CDR1 as LGHDT and CDR2 as YNNKEL (reference sequence). CDR3 region: CVSSRTGDNSPLHF. The CDR3 DNA follows: TGTGTCAGCAGCCGCACAGGGGATAATTCACCCCTCCACTTT.

This clonotype was seen more than once but under ten times. The chain combines TRBV7-9 with TRBJ1-2; no clear D. This CDR3 contains 13 residues. Germline V gives CDR1 SEHNR, CDR2 FQNEAQ (reference sequence). The V and J ends lost 2 bases and 8 bases respectively, with 12 bases between them. The CDR3 is CASSLKGLGGYTF. Written as DNA, the CDR3 is TGTGCCAGCAGCTTAAAGGGCTTGGGGGGCTACACCTTC. Full variable domain (remainder filled in from reference TRBV7-9 and TRBJ1-2): DTGVSQNPRHKITKRGQNVTFRCDPISEHNRLYWYRQTLGQGPEFLTYFQNEAQLEKSRLLSDRFSAERPKGSFSTLEIQRTEQGDSAMYLCASSLKGLGGYTFGSGTRLTVV.